Listed below are T cell receptor beta chains from one sample, sequenced in a study of OX40 agonist ivuxolimab in advanced cancers. Sequencing was performed with immunoSEQ multiplex PCR; in TCRdb, only in-frame clones are kept and a portion is missing. The table lists about 76,000 clones, around nine tenths of them singletons, with 2% to 3% in the top ten. The sample here was CD4+ or CD8+ T cells sorted from blood, taken in a trial of the OX40 agonist ivuxolimab. The receptors here all came from an adult with an advanced solid tumor such as melanoma, head and neck, liver or kidney cancer. The CDR3 runs from the conserved cysteine through the conserved F or W. Each record gives: J gene, V gene, D gene, clone size, CDR3 protein, CDR3 DNA. A D gene is named only where the DNA matches it firmly. For some rows the clone size is stated as once, few or many, or as a class when expanded; others skip it.

j_call: TRBJ1-5
v_call: TRBV7-2
d_call: .
clone_size: .
cdr3_aa: CASSLDGQKPQHF
cdr3_nt: TGTGCCAGCAGCTTAGATGGACAGAAGCCCCAGCATTTT

j_call: TRBJ1-1
v_call: TRBV6-5
d_call: TRBD1
clone_size: .
cdr3_aa: CASSQGARTEAFF
cdr3_nt: TGTGCCAGCAGTCAGGGGGCAAGGACTGAAGCTTTCTTT

j_call: TRBJ2-6
v_call: TRBV7-6
d_call: .
clone_size: once
cdr3_aa: CASSRDGSSGANVLTF
cdr3_nt: TGTGCCAGCAGTCGTGACGGAAGCTCTGGGGCCAACGTCCTGACTTTC

j_call: TRBJ1-6
v_call: TRBV7-2
d_call: TRBD1
clone_size: .
cdr3_aa: CASSFNLRGQGYNSPLHF
cdr3_nt: TGTGCCAGCAGCTTTAACTTAAGAGGACAGGGGTATAATTCACCCCTCCACTTT

j_call: TRBJ2-3
v_call: TRBV10-3
d_call: TRBD2
clone_size: few
cdr3_aa: CAISESTGRGGLDTQYF
cdr3_nt: TGTGCCATCAGTGAGTCGACCGGGCGGGGGGGCCTGGACACGCAGTATTTT

j_call: TRBJ2-2
v_call: TRBV7-3
d_call: TRBD1
clone_size: .
cdr3_aa: CASSLRQGNTGELFF
cdr3_nt: TGTGCCAGCAGCTTGCGACAGGGGAACACCGGGGAGCTGTTTTTT

j_call: TRBJ2-5
v_call: TRBV19
d_call: TRBD2
clone_size: .
cdr3_aa: CASRTSGGNQETQYF
cdr3_nt: TGTGCCAGCCGTACTAGCGGGGGCAATCAAGAGACCCAGTACTTC

j_call: TRBJ1-2
v_call: TRBV27
d_call: .
clone_size: .
cdr3_aa: CASSHARRQGDYGYTF
cdr3_nt: TGTGCCAGCAGTCACGCGCGTCGGCAGGGAGACTATGGCTACACCTTC

j_call: TRBJ1-5
v_call: TRBV5-1
d_call: TRBD1
clone_size: .
cdr3_aa: CASSWTGANQPQHF
cdr3_nt: TGCGCCAGCAGCTGGACAGGGGCGAATCAGCCCCAGCATTTT

j_call: TRBJ1-1
v_call: TRBV7-9
d_call: .
clone_size: .
cdr3_aa: CASSLEMNTEAFF
cdr3_nt: TGTGCCAGCAGCTTAGAGATGAACACTGAAGCTTTCTTT

j_call: TRBJ2-5
v_call: TRBV11-1
d_call: TRBD2
clone_size: .
cdr3_aa: CASSFSGEQETQYF
cdr3_nt: TGTGCCAGCAGCTTTAGCGGGGAACAAGAGACCCAGTACTTC

j_call: TRBJ2-5
v_call: TRBV6-5
d_call: .
clone_size: .
cdr3_aa: CASSYSLGRETQYF
cdr3_nt: TGTGCCAGCAGTTACTCGTTAGGGAGAGAGACCCAGTACTTC

j_call: TRBJ2-3
v_call: TRBV12-5
d_call: .
clone_size: .
cdr3_aa: CASGLVDTQYF
cdr3_nt: TGTGCTAGTGGTTTGGTAGATACGCAGTATTTT

j_call: TRBJ1-2
v_call: TRBV7-2
d_call: .
clone_size: .
cdr3_aa: CASSFRGLVSLSGYTF
cdr3_nt: TGTGCCAGCAGCTTCCGGGGTCTAGTGTCTTTGAGCGGCTACACCTTC